This TCR beta chain was sequenced for a study of T cell changes during pregnancy in multiple sclerosis. Sequenced by immunoSEQ multiplex PCR; TCRdb stores in-frame clones only, minus some. The data show about 47,000 clones, 80% to 95% seen once. CDR3 length equals 13 residues. V dropped 0 bases and J dropped 6 bases, with 8 bases sitting between them. The germline V gene encodes CDR1 SGHRS and CDR2 YFSETQ. J is TRBJ2-3 and V is TRBV5-1, with unresolved D. The material was peripheral blood, obtained in the third trimester of pregnancy. This clonotype originated in a female donor with multiple sclerosis, enrolled in a pregnancy study. CDR3 nucleotides: TGCGCCAGCAGCTTGGGGTATAGCGATACGCAGTATTTT. Amino acids: CASSLGYSDTQYF.